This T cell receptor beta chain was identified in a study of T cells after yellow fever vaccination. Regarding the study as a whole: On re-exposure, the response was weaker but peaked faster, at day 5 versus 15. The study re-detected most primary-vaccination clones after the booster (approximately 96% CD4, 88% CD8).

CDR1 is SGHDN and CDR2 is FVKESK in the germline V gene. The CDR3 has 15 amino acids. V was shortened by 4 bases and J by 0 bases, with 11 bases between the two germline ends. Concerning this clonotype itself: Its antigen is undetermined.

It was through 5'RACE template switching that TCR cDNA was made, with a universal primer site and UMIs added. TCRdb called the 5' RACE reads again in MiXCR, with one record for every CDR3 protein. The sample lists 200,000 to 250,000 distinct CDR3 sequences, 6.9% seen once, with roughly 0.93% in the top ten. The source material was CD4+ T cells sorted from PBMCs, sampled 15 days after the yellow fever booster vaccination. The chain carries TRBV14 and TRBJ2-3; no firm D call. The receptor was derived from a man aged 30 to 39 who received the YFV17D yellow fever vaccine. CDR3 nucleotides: TGTGCCAGCAGCCCTTGGACCGCTAGCACAGATACGCAGTATTTT. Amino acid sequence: CASSPWTASTDTQYF.